This TCR beta chain originates from a study of sequential checkpoint blockade in melanoma. The overall study: After both sequences, patients received maintenance nivolumab. Roughly 22 patients had matched tumor biopsies before treatment and at week 13 after nivolumab or ipilimumab alone.

As regards this clone: Its specificity is unknown.

Germline CDR1 and CDR2: LGHNT and FRNRAP. The CDR3 totals 15 residues. General study points: Tumor T-cell fraction and clonality correlated with PD-L1 and CD8+ counts. Pretreatment TIL clonality tracked with response in the nivolumab-first arm.

TCRdb's table, derived via immunoSEQ multiplex PCR, lists solely in-frame clones and lacks some. Found here are about 9,600 clones, nearly 25% of them singletons; the top ten hold approximately 16%. Noted treatment: randomized to nivolumab then ipilimumab (arm A) or the reverse (arm B). Sequences were derived from tumor tissue (inferred from file names), sampled from a patient given nivolumab and ipilimumab in sequence. The rearrangement links TRBV12-5 to TRBJ1-4; D ambiguous. This TCR came from a human donor with melanoma. For the CDR3, the DNA is TGTGCCAGTCCCAAACCAGGCCGCGGCATCGGAGGGCTGTTTTTT. It codes for CASPKPGRGIGGLFF.